The 23 T cell receptor beta chains presented below share a single source sample, sequenced in a study of identical twins. From the 5' RACE reads, TCRdb called clonotypes with MiXCR, one entry per CDR3 protein. The sample records 400,000 to 500,000 distinct CDR3 sequences, roughly an eighth being singletons. These data also featured in a second study, about yellow fever vaccine responses in identical twins.

Material: CD4+ T cells sorted from blood. These receptors came from a young woman in good health.

V is TRBV6-5 and J is TRBJ2-7; 11 nucleotides agree with TRBD1. In germline, CDR1 is MNHEY, CDR2 SVGAGI. V was pared by 2 bases and J by 3 bases, with 3 bases of the junction left unmatched. CDR3 length: 15 amino acids. The CDR3 loop is CASSYRGQGGYEQYF. The DNA of the CDR3 is TGTGCCAGCAGTTACCGGGGACAGGGGGGCTACGAGCAGTACTTC.

This clonotype was counted a few times. The rearrangement joins TRBV18 to TRBJ2-1, with TRBD1 matching over 9 bases. The CDR3 sequence is 14 residues long. The V and J ends lost 6 bases and 13 bases, in that order; junction bases with no gene match: 13. Germline CDR1 KGHSH, CDR2 LQKENI. CDR3: CASSPNEGQGGQFF. The CDR3 nucleotides are TGTGCCAGCTCCCCCAACGAGGGACAGGGCGGTCAGTTCTTC.

This clonotype turned up a few times. The J gene is TRBJ2-3, the V gene TRBV20-1; 8 bases fit TRBD1. Trimming took 6 bases from V and 0 from J; bases not matched to a gene: 11. This CDR3 is built from 16 residues. CDR1 is DFQATT, CDR2 SNEGSKA, per germline (reference sequence). CDR3 protein: CSASTGTGLSTDTQYF. CDR3 DNA: TGCAGTGCCAGCACCGGGACAGGTCTTAGCACAGATACGCAGTATTTT.

In its sample, this clonotype was seen a few times. V is TRBV20-1 and J is TRBJ2-7, with no clear D. Trimming left V 1 base short and J 3 bases short, with 13 bases between. The germline V gene encodes CDR1 DFQATT and CDR2 SNEGSKA (reference sequence). The CDR3 has 14 amino acids. The CDR3: CSARGSRGDYEQYF. The DNA for the CDR3 is TGCAGTGCTAGAGGGTCCCGCGGAGACTACGAGCAGTACTTC.

There are a few counts of this clonotype. The rearrangement uses TRBV7-9 and TRBJ2-7, with D tentatively TRBD1 (6 bases). This CDR3 has 12 residues. The germline gives CDR1 SEHNR, CDR2 FQNEAQ (reference sequence). V was shortened by 8 bases and J by 4 bases, with 12 bases between the two germline ends. The CDR3 loop is CASQLTGYEQYF. The CDR3 DNA reads TGTGCCAGCCAGCTTACAGGGTACGAGCAGTACTTC.

The rearrangement uses TRBV7-6 and TRBJ2-5; 8 bases are a match to TRBD1. Unmatched junction bases numbered 6, after V lost 1 base and J lost 2 bases. The CDR3 runs 16 residues. The germline V gene encodes CDR1 SGHVS and CDR2 FNYEAQ. The CDR3 nucleotides are TGTGCCAGCAGCTTAGGGACAGGGTTGGGGCAAGAGACCCAGTACTTC. Amino acids: CASSLGTGLGQETQYF.

Only a few counts were recorded for this clonotype. The chain couples TRBV7-9 to TRBJ2-5; no firm D call. This CDR3 spans 12 amino acids. V lost 5 bases, J lost 5 bases, and 9 bases lay in between. Germline V gene lookup returns CDR1 SEHNR and CDR2 FQNEAQ (reference sequence). The CDR3 region is CASSRFVETQYF. The CDR3 coding sequence is TGTGCCAGCAGCCGCTTTGTCGAGACCCAGTACTTC.

This clonotype appeared many times. This chain uses TRBV7-9 with TRBJ1-3, with D possibly TRBD1 on 5 matching bases. This CDR3 comprises 15 residues. CDR1 and CDR2 from the germline V gene are SEHNR and FQNEAQ (reference sequence). Trimming shortened V by 5 bases and J by 0 bases, and 11 bases separated the two germline ends. CDR3 DNA: TGTGCCAGCAGCATGGGACGGGTCTCTGGAAACACCATATATTTT. This gives the protein CASSMGRVSGNTIYF.

The rearrangement joins TRBV5-1 to TRBJ2-7, with 8 bases fitting TRBD1. The CDR3 totals 14 residues. With 4 bases clipped from V and 2 bases from J, the junction kept 5 bases outside the gene matches. Germline V gene lookup returns CDR1 SGHRS and CDR2 YFSETQ. The DNA for the CDR3 is TGCGCCAGCAGCACAGGGGGGAATGCCTACGAGCAGTACTTC. Its protein is CASSTGGNAYEQYF.

This clonotype was observed a handful of times. The CDR3 here is CASSIDTSGGIQETQYF. Written as DNA, the CDR3 is TGTGCCAGCAGCATAGACACTAGCGGGGGAATCCAAGAGACCCAGTACTTC. This chain joins TRBV9 and TRBJ2-5; 11 nucleotides agree with TRBD2. The length of the CDR3 is 17 residues. Germline V CDR1 and CDR2: SGDLS, YYNGEE. The V and J ends lost 4 bases and 1 base, in that order; junction bases with no gene match: 9.

This clonotype was found many times. This chain uses TRBV25-1 with TRBJ2-1; 8 nucleotides agree with TRBD2. Germline trimming cut 5 bases from V and 6 bases from J; bases unmatched to any gene: 6. In germline, CDR1 is MGHDK, CDR2 SYGVNS. The CDR3 has 14 residues. In DNA form, the CDR3 reads TGTGCCAGCAGTATTAGCGGGACACGCAATGAGCAGTTCTTC. Amino acids: CASSISGTRNEQFF.

This clonotype was seen ten or more times. As DNA, the CDR3 is TGTGCCAGCAGTTCCCTTGGTCCGGATACGCAGTATTTT. Translation gives CASSSLGPDTQYF. The chain combines TRBV7-2 with TRBJ2-3, with D hard to call. The CDR3 consists of 13 residues. Per germline, CDR1 SGHTA and CDR2 FQGNSA. Trimming shortened V by 6 bases and J by 6 bases, and 13 bases separated the two germline ends.

In this sample, this clonotype turned up many times. The rearrangement uses TRBV20-1 and TRBJ2-3, with 10 bases identical to TRBD2. V lost 4 bases and J lost 2; bases outside the gene matches: 3. This CDR3 is 14 amino acids long. The germline gives CDR1 DFQATT, CDR2 SNEGSKA (reference sequence). CDR3 amino acids: CSAITSGVTDTQYF. Written as DNA, the CDR3 is TGCAGTGCTATCACTAGCGGGGTCACAGATACGCAGTATTTT.

This sequence joins TRBV7-8 and TRBJ2-7; TRBD2 matches at 7 bases. V trimming: 5 bases; J trimming: 2 bases; junction bases outside the gene matches: 6. CDR3 length: 14 amino acids. The germline CDR1 and CDR2 sequences are SGHVS and FQNEAQ. CDR3 in DNA: TGTGCCAGCAGCACCGGGACTATAGCCTACGAGCAGTACTTC. As protein: CASSTGTIAYEQYF.

The chain has TRBV4-3 and TRBJ2-7, with D possibly matching TRBD1 (6 bases). Looked up from germline, CDR1 is LGHNA and CDR2 is YSLEER. The CDR3 totals 16 residues. The germline V and J ends were trimmed by 2 bases and 6 bases, with 20 bases remaining between them. The CDR3 region is CASSQNPGQSVGEQYF. The CDR3 region has the DNA TGCGCCAGCAGCCAAAACCCAGGACAGAGCGTAGGCGAGCAGTACTTC.

This clonotype was observed many times. This sequence joins TRBV9 and TRBJ2-3; D is tentatively TRBD1 or TRBD2 (5 bases each). Deletions cut 3 bases from V and 0 bases from J, with 32 bases between. CDR1 and CDR2 (germline): SGDLS, YYNGEE. The CDR3 length is 22 residues. CDR3 sequence: CASSGKGVWGMTFFTSTDTQYF. The CDR3 bases are TGTGCCAGCAGCGGGAAGGGTGTGTGGGGGATGACTTTCTTCACCAGCACAGATACGCAGTATTTT. Filled out from reference TRBV9 and TRBJ2-3, the complete variable domain reads DSGVTQTPKHLITATGQRVTLRCSPRSGDLSVYWYQQSLDQGLQFLIQYYNGEERAKGNILERFSAQQFPDLHSELNLSSLELGDSALYFCASSGKGVWGMTFFTSTDTQYFGPGTRLTVL.

The gene calls are TRBV29-1 and TRBJ1-5; no clear D gene. This CDR3 is 13 amino acids long. Germline V CDR1 and CDR2: SQVTM, ANQGSEA. Between the trimmed V and J ends, which lost 4 bases and 3 bases, there was a span of 10 bases. The CDR3 DNA reads as TGCAGCGTTGCGCTTCAGCCCAATCAGCCCCAGCATTTT. Amino acid sequence: CSVALQPNQPQHF.

The V gene is TRBV29-1, the J gene TRBJ1-1; 7 positions agree with TRBD1. CDR3 length: 15 amino acids. After removal of 3 bases from V and 1 base from J, the junction contained 8 bases not matched to a gene. Per the germline V gene, CDR1 is SQVTM and CDR2 is ANQGSEA. CDR3 nucleotides: TGCAGCGTTGACCGGGACAGATCGGCGAACACTGAAGCTTTCTTT. This gives the protein CSVDRDRSANTEAFF.

This clonotype was observed a few times. The chain combines TRBV20-1 with TRBJ2-1; 12 bases agree with TRBD2. The CDR3 contains 11 residues. The germline CDR1 and CDR2 sequences are DFQATT and SNEGSKA (reference sequence). The CDR3 is CRTSGGNEQFF. CDR3 coding DNA: TGCAGGACTAGCGGGGGCAATGAGCAGTTCTTC.

The V and J genes are TRBV18 and TRBJ2-5; D ambiguous. Germline V gives CDR1 KGHSH, CDR2 LQKENI. This CDR3 comprises 13 residues. Trimming pared 2 bases from V and 0 bases from J, leaving 4 bases between. The CDR3 sequence is CASSPGNQETQYF. The CDR3 bases are TGTGCCAGCTCACCAGGCAACCAAGAGACCCAGTACTTC.

J is TRBJ2-3 and V is TRBV29-1, with TRBD2 identical over 10 bases. Germline trimming cut 7 bases from V and 0 bases from J; bases unmatched to any gene: 7. The CDR3 is made up of 15 amino acids. Germline CDR1 SQVTM, CDR2 ANQGSEA. This CDR3 is CSAPIAGGSTDTQYF. The CDR3 bases are TGCAGCGCGCCCATAGCGGGGGGTAGCACAGATACGCAGTATTTT.

J is TRBJ2-5 and V is TRBV10-3, with 9 bases lining up with TRBD1. CDR1 is ENHRY, CDR2 SYGVKD, per germline. This CDR3 contains 13 residues. V lost 7 bases, J lost 3 bases, and 3 bases stayed unmatched. The CDR3 spells CAINRGLEETQYF. The CDR3 DNA reads TGTGCCATCAACAGGGGGCTAGAAGAGACCCAGTACTTC.

This clonotype was recorded a few times. The chain carries TRBV6-5 and TRBJ2-3; D may match TRBD1 or TRBD2 (6 bases each). The CDR3 is made up of 16 amino acids. Trimming shortened V by 2 bases and J by 6 bases, and 18 bases separated the two germline ends. CDR1 and CDR2 (germline): MNHEY, SVGAGI. The CDR3 loop is CASSYQPGARVDTQYF. CDR3 nucleotides: TGTGCCAGCAGTTACCAACCGGGGGCCAGGGTGGATACGCAGTATTTT.